A selection of T cell receptor beta chains follows, all from one sample in a study of Graves' ophthalmopathy and Graves' hyperthyroidism. MiXCR, applied by TCRdb to the multiplex PCR reads, yields one record per CDR3 protein. The table has around 670,000 distinct CDR3 sequences, roughly two fifths seen once. Sequenced input: peripheral blood. These receptors all come from an adult man with Graves' ophthalmopathy. Both conserved end residues are part of each CDR3. A D gene is named only where the DNA matches it firmly. The size field is filled for only some rows; it gives once, few, many or a size class.

j_call d_call clone_size v_call cdr3_nt cdr3_aa
TRBJ2-7 NA NA TRBV10-3 TGTGCCATCAGTGAGGGGACCCACGAGCAGTACTTC CAISEGTHEQYF
TRBJ1-5 NA many TRBV20-1 TGCAGTGCTCGACGAGGGGGGAATCAGCCCCAGCATTTT CSARRGGNQPQHF
TRBJ1-4 NA few TRBV5-1 TGCGCCAGCAGCCCAACAGGGACCCGAGAAAAACTGTTTTTT CASSPTGTREKLFF
TRBJ1-4 NA NA TRBV29-1 TGCAGCGTCGCTGGGGGCAATGAAAAACTGTTTTTT CSVAGGNEKLFF
TRBJ1-5 NA few TRBV6-5 TGTGCCAGCAGCAACGGGGCCTATAGCAATCAGCCCCAGCATTTT CASSNGAYSNQPQHF
TRBJ1-1 NA few TRBV29-1 TGCAGCGGAAACAGGCAGAACACTGAAGCTTTCTTT CSGNRQNTEAFF
TRBJ1-2 TRBD1 many TRBV9 TGTGCCAGCAGCGTAGACTCACAGGGGGCGAACTATGGCTACACCTTC CASSVDSQGANYGYTF
TRBJ2-5 TRBD1 once TRBV28 TGTGCCAGCGGACCCGGGACAGGCTCCCAAGAGACCCAGTACTTC CASGPGTGSQETQYF
TRBJ2-7 NA many TRBV11-2 TGTGCCAGCAGTTTCCCCTACGAGCAGTACTTC CASSFPYEQYF
TRBJ1-2 NA many TRBV24-1 TGTGCCACCAGTGATTTGCTGGGAGGCGGCTACACCTTC CATSDLLGGGYTF
TRBJ1-2 NA few TRBV7-2 TGTGCCAGCAGCTTATCGCAGGTCCACTATGGCTACACCTTC CASSLSQVHYGYTF
TRBJ2-7 TRBD1 many TRBV7-6 TGTGCCAGCAGCACACACGACAGGGGTTACGAGCAGTACTTC CASSTHDRGYEQYF
TRBJ2-7 NA NA TRBV12-3/TRBV12-4 TGTGCCAGTGGTTTGGGCGAGCAGTACTTC CASGLGEQYF
TRBJ2-2 TRBD1 NA TRBV25-1 TGTGCCAGCAGTCCTTCCGGGACAGGGTACTACACCGGGGAGCTGTTTTTT CASSPSGTGYYTGELFF
TRBJ1-1 TRBD1 NA TRBV29-1 TGCAGCGTACGGGACAGGGGGCTTGGGGGGTACACTGAAGCTTTCTTT CSVRDRGLGGYTEAFF
TRBJ1-1 NA NA TRBV15 TGTGCCACCAGCGGGCCTGAGGATGGACCGCGGACTGAAGCTTTCTTT CATSGPEDGPRTEAFF
TRBJ1-5 TRBD1 NA TRBV24-1 TGTGCCACCAGCTTGGCCGGGACAGAGGGTTATCAGCCCCAGCATTTT CATSLAGTEGYQPQHF
TRBJ2-7 NA many TRBV20-1 TGCAGCTTCAAACTCAGATCCTACGAGCAGTACTTC CSFKLRSYEQYF
TRBJ2-5 TRBD2 NA TRBV6-6 TGTGCCAGCAATGGGCTAGCGGGAGGAGAGACCCAGTACTTC CASNGLAGGETQYF
TRBJ1-5 TRBD1 once TRBV2 TGTGCCAGCAGTTTCTTTGACAGGGTATCTCAGCCCCAGCATTTT CASSFFDRVSQPQHF
TRBJ2-5 NA NA TRBV7-2 TGTGCCAGCAGCAGAGCCGTAGTGGGGGGAATACAAGAGACCCAGTACTTC CASSRAVVGGIQETQYF
TRBJ2-5 NA NA TRBV15 TGTGCCACCAGCAGAGGTCGGAGTCTTGAGACCCAGTACTTC CATSRGRSLETQYF
TRBJ1-5 NA NA TRBV29-1 TGCAGCGTTGTGGTGCACATCAATCAGCCCCAGCATTTT CSVVVHINQPQHF
TRBJ1-5 NA NA TRBV20-1 TGCAGTGCCTCGGGCGGGGTAAGTCAGCCCCAGCATTTT CSASGGVSQPQHF
TRBJ2-7 NA few TRBV7-9 TGTGCCAGCACCTGGGGGACCACCTACGAGCAGTACTTC CASTWGTTYEQYF
TRBJ2-5 NA few TRBV29-1 TGCAGCGTTGAATCGGCTCTCCAAGAGACCCAGTACTTC CSVESALQETQYF
TRBJ1-1 NA NA TRBV25-1 TGTGCCAGCAGTTCCGACGGGTATTACACTGAAGCTTTCTTT CASSSDGYYTEAFF
TRBJ1-1 NA few TRBV6-6 TGTGCCAGCAGCTACGTGTGGGGCACTGAAGCTTTCTTT CASSYVWGTEAFF
TRBJ2-6 NA NA TRBV10-3 TGTGCCAGCACGACAGGAGAAACTGGGGCCAACGTCCTGACTTTC CASTTGETGANVLTF
TRBJ1-1 NA many TRBV12-3/TRBV12-4 TGTGCCAGCAGTTTTCAGTTAGTCGGAGAAGCTTTCTTT CASSFQLVGEAFF
TRBJ1-2 TRBD1 few TRBV11-2 TGTGCCAGCAGCCGTTGGAAGGGACAGGACTTCACTGGCTACACCTTC CASSRWKGQDFTGYTF
TRBJ2-3 NA NA TRBV29-1 TGCAGCGTTGAGGGGAGGCTCACAGATACGCAGTATTTT CSVEGRLTDTQYF
TRBJ2-5 NA few TRBV12-3/TRBV12-4 TGTGCCAGCAGTTCAAGACAGATACAAGAGACCCAGTACTTC CASSSRQIQETQYF
TRBJ1-2 TRBD1 NA TRBV29-1 TGCAGCGTTGTTCTGGGACAGCTGGATGGCTACACCTTC CSVVLGQLDGYTF
TRBJ2-2 NA NA TRBV11-3 TGTGCCAGCAGCTCCCGGGTCGGGGGCACCGGGGAGCTGTTTTTT CASSSRVGGTGELFF
TRBJ1-5 TRBD1 NA TRBV19 TGTGCCAGTAGTACAGGGGACAGGAGGACTTATCAGCCCCAGCATTTT CASSTGDRRTYQPQHF
TRBJ2-2 NA NA TRBV25-1 TGTGCCAGCAGAACCACAGGGGGAGGGACCGGGGAGCTGTTTTTT CASRTTGGGTGELFF
TRBJ1-6 NA NA TRBV7-3 TGTGCCAGCAGCTCGGCCCTTAATTCACCCCTCCACTTT CASSSALNSPLHF
TRBJ2-7 NA many TRBV10-2 TGCGCCAGCAGCACGGGGCAGCATTACGAGCAGTACTTC CASSTGQHYEQYF
TRBJ2-2 NA many TRBV7-2 TGTGCCAGCAGCCATTTTGACTCCGGGGAGCTGTTTTTT CASSHFDSGELFF
TRBJ1-1 TRBD1 NA TRBV11-2 TGTGCCAGCAGCCTCCGGGACAGAGGAACTAACACTGAAGCTTTCTTT CASSLRDRGTNTEAFF
TRBJ1-5 NA few TRBV24-1 TGTGCCAGCAGTTACAGCTTTAGCAATCAGCCCCAGCATTTT CASSYSFSNQPQHF
TRBJ1-2 TRBD1 many TRBV5-1 TGCGCCAGCAGCTTGGAAGGAGGCAGGGGGTACACCTTC CASSLEGGRGYTF
TRBJ2-5 NA many TRBV20-1 TGCAGTGCTAGAGATGACGGGACTGGCGAAGAGACCCAGTACTTC CSARDDGTGEETQYF
TRBJ2-3 NA NA TRBV10-3 TGTGCCATCAGTGGTATGGGCACAGATACGCAGTATTTT CAISGMGTDTQYF